This passage covers 18 T cell receptor beta chains from one sample sequenced in a study of CD8+ T cells in alopecia areata. Reverse transcription of extracted RNA yielded cDNA, which provided the sequencing template. Method: immunoSEQ multiplex PCR; TCRdb's copy keeps in-frame clones and lacks some. The sample yields under 250,000 clones, more than 45% seen once. Sequencing used CD4+ T cells sorted from blood, obtained at week 0. Receptors were obtained from a human donor with alopecia areata.

This rearrangement joins TRBV2 to TRBJ2-7; D is perhaps TRBD2 (7 bases). V was cut by 8 bases and J by 7 bases, with 27 bases left in between. This CDR3 is built from 16 residues. CDR1 SNHLY and CDR2 FYNNEI come from the germline V gene. In DNA form, the CDR3 reads TGTGCCAGCCGCAAACCTCCGTGGGGGGGGGCGTTTGAGCAGTACTTC. Translating it yields CASRKPPWGGAFEQYF.

In its sample, this clone was seen a few times. The chain joins TRBV29-1 to TRBJ2-2; no firm D call. This CDR3 has 13 amino acids. Germline CDR1 is SQVTM and CDR2 is ANQGSEA. Trimming stripped 7 bases from V and 1 base from J, with 10 bases between. The CDR3 reads CSGNWGNTGELFF. The CDR3 DNA follows: TGCAGCGGAAATTGGGGGAACACCGGGGAGCTGTTTTTT.

The chain combines TRBV30 with TRBJ2-3, with TRBD1 identical over 8 bases. V gave up 4 bases and J gave up 4 bases; unmatched junction bases: 10. The CDR3 is 15 amino acids. Germline V CDR1 and CDR2: GTSNPN, SVGIG (reference sequence). CDR3 sequence: CAWTRQGKLADTQYF. CDR3 DNA: TGTGCCTGGACCAGACAGGGGAAGCTCGCAGATACGCAGTATTTT.

This chain uses TRBV29-1 with TRBJ2-7, with D tentatively TRBD1 (6 bases). In germline, CDR1 is SQVTM, CDR2 ANQGSEA. Trimming took 4 bases from V and 4 from J, leaving 11 bases between them. The CDR3 spans 12 residues. The DNA of the CDR3 is TGCAGCGTTGTGACAGGTCCTTACGAGCAGTACTTC. It specifies CSVVTGPYEQYF.

This chain links TRBV5-1 with TRBJ1-2; 10 nucleotides agree with TRBD1. The CDR3 length is 15 residues. The V segment lost 4 bases and the J segment 0 bases; nucleotides outside the gene matches: 3. Germline V gene sequence: CDR1 SGHRS, CDR2 YFSETQ. The CDR3 protein is CASSDGQGANYGYTF. The DNA of the CDR3 is TGCGCCAGCAGCGACGGACAGGGGGCTAACTATGGCTACACCTTC.

J is TRBJ1-2 and V is TRBV7-9, with unresolved D. V lost 1 base to trimming and J lost 8 bases, with 11 bases between them. CDR1 is SEHNR and CDR2 is FQNEAQ in the germline V gene (reference sequence). CDR3 size: 13 residues. The CDR3 loop is CASSLDYYGGYTF. For the CDR3, the DNA is TGTGCCAGCAGCTTAGATTATTATGGAGGCTACACCTTC.

This clone occurred a few times. The rearrangement uses TRBV29-1 and TRBJ2-5, with D unclear. There are 14 residues in the CDR3. Germline assignment: CDR1 SQVTM and CDR2 ANQGSEA. V lost 4 bases and J 4 bases, leaving 16 bases between the germline ends. The CDR3: CSVAPVALGETQYF. The CDR3 DNA sequence: TGCAGCGTTGCCCCGGTGGCCCTGGGAGAGACCCAGTACTTC.

This clone was seen only a few times. The rearrangement links TRBV30 to TRBJ1-2; D call uncertain. Germline V gene sequence: CDR1 GTSNPN, CDR2 SVGIG (reference sequence). The CDR3 has 13 residues. V was trimmed by 5 bases and J by 1 base, leaving 11 bases between them. The CDR3 DNA reads TGTGCCTGGGCCGACCTACTTAACTATGGCTACACCTTC. Translation: CAWADLLNYGYTF.

CDR3 protein: CASSLRGTASYEQYF. The CDR3 DNA sequence: TGTGCCAGCAGCCTTAGAGGGACAGCGAGCTACGAGCAGTACTTC. The chain uses TRBV7-9 and TRBJ2-7; 7 bases match TRBD1. The CDR3 has 15 amino acids. Germline V gene sequence: CDR1 SEHNR, CDR2 FQNEAQ (reference sequence). J was trimmed by 3 bases and V by 5 bases; bases with no gene match: 10.

This clone turned up a few times. In nucleotides, the CDR3 is TGTGCCAGCAGACCACAGGGTAACAATTCACCCCTCCACTTT. Protein: CASRPQGNNSPLHF. The genes are TRBV6-6 and TRBJ1-6; possibly TRBD1 for D (6 bases). The CDR3 is 14 amino acids. From germline, CDR1 is MNHNY and CDR2 SVGAGI (reference sequence). The V gene lost 6 bases and the J gene lost 7 bases, with 13 bases spanning the gap.

The chain carries TRBV30 and TRBJ1-1; tentative D call: TRBD1 (5 bases). Trimming stripped 5 bases from V and 4 bases from J, with 11 bases between. Germline CDR1 GTSNPN, CDR2 SVGIG (reference sequence). The CDR3 extends over 12 amino acids. DNA for the CDR3: TGTGCCTGGGAGAGGGGCGCCACTGAAGCTTTCTTT. As protein: CAWERGATEAFF.

This clone was found a few times. The chain combines TRBV5-8 with TRBJ1-1; D uncertain. Germline CDR1 SGHTS, CDR2 YDEGEE. V was pared by 5 bases and J by 0 bases, with 8 bases between. There are 13 residues in the CDR3. CDR3: CASRPLVNTEAFF. DNA for the CDR3: TGTGCCAGCAGGCCGCTTGTGAACACTGAAGCTTTCTTT.

This sequence joins TRBV5-1 and TRBJ1-1; unclear D gene. Germline lookup yields CDR1 SGHRS and CDR2 YFSETQ. The CDR3 is 13 amino acids. Trimming left V 4 bases short and J 0 bases short, with 7 bases between. The CDR3 here is CASSRTMNTEAFF. The CDR3 DNA follows: TGCGCCAGCAGCCGAACCATGAACACTGAAGCTTTCTTT.

This clone turned up a few times. The V gene is TRBV9, the J gene TRBJ1-1; D is perhaps TRBD1 (6 bases). Germline V CDR1 and CDR2: SGDLS, YYNGEE. Trimming removed 1 base from V and 2 bases from J, with 18 bases in between. The CDR3 consists of 17 residues. The CDR3 sequence: CASSVLGGADQNTEAFF. The CDR3 region has the DNA TGTGCCAGCAGCGTATTGGGGGGCGCAGACCAAAACACTGAAGCTTTCTTT.

This rearrangement joins TRBV5-4 to TRBJ1-1; D remains unclear. The CDR3 covers 15 residues. The V and J ends lost 1 base and 1 base respectively, with 11 bases between them. From germline, CDR1 is SGHNT and CDR2 YYREEE (reference sequence). CDR3: CASSLRRGTNTEAFF. In DNA, the CDR3 is TGTGCCAGCAGCTTGAGACGGGGAACGAACACTGAAGCTTTCTTT. The complete variable domain, with remaining parts taken from reference TRBV5-4 and TRBJ1-1, reads ETGVTQSPTHLIKTRGQQVTLRCSSQSGHNTVSWYQQALGQGPQFIFQYYREEENGRGNFPPRFSGLQFPNYSSELNVNALELDDSALYLCASSLRRGTNTEAFFGQGTRLTVV.

The genes are TRBV29-1 and TRBJ1-2; D is ambiguous. The CDR3 is made up of 13 amino acids. Deletions cut 3 bases from V and 4 bases from J, with 12 bases between. Germline values: CDR1 SQVTM, CDR2 ANQGSEA. The CDR3 region is CSVEEGVSYGYTF. Written as DNA, the CDR3 is TGCAGCGTTGAGGAGGGAGTCAGCTATGGCTACACCTTC.

The chain uses TRBV5-1 and TRBJ2-7; no firm D call. The CDR3 extends over 12 amino acids. The germline gives CDR1 SGHRS, CDR2 YFSETQ. Trimming took off 3 bases at V and 0 bases at J, with 4 bases between the two ends. The CDR3 is CASSSRSYEQYF. CDR3 in DNA: TGCGCCAGCAGCTCCCGCTCCTACGAGCAGTACTTC.

The J gene is TRBJ2-3, the V gene TRBV7-8; D remains unclear. V lost 1 base to trimming and J lost 2 bases, with 7 bases between them. CDR1 is SGHVS, CDR2 FQNEAQ, per germline. The CDR3 is 14 residues long. The CDR3 region has the DNA TGTGCCAGCAGCTTAGTGGTCCTCACAGATACGCAGTATTTT. It is translated as CASSLVVLTDTQYF. Supplemented by reference TRBV7-8 and TRBJ2-3, the full variable domain reads GAGVSQSPRYKVAKRGQDVALRCDPISGHVSLFWYQQALGQGPEFLTYFQNEAQLDKSGLPSDRFFAERPEGSVSTLKIQRTQQEDSAVYLCASSLVVLTDTQYFGPGTRLTVL.